These T cell receptor beta chains were read from a single sample in a study of T cell changes during pregnancy in multiple sclerosis. Measured with immunoSEQ multiplex PCR; TCRdb has only the in-frame clones, and not every one. Of some 49,000 clones in the sample, approximately 89% were seen once. The input for sequencing was CD8+ T cells from peripheral blood mononuclear cells, taken in the second trimester of pregnancy. The source of these receptors is a female donor with multiple sclerosis, enrolled in a pregnancy study. The CDR3 runs from the conserved cysteine through the conserved F or W. Fields, in order: J gene, clone size, D gene, V gene, CDR3 DNA, CDR3 protein. The D gene is left open where the match is weak. Clone sizes are given selectively: once, few, many, or a class where the clone is expanded.

TRBJ1-5,.,TRBD1,TRBV19,TGTGCCAGTAGTACCAGGACAGGGGGCAATCAGCCCCAGCATTTT,CASSTRTGGNQPQHF
TRBJ1-6,once,.,TRBV6-5,TGTGCCAGCTGTGTATCCTATAATTCACCCCTCCACTTT,CASCVSYNSPLHF
TRBJ1-6,.,TRBD1,TRBV11-1,TGTGCCAGCAGCATGACAGGGGGCGGTTCACCCCTCCACTTT,CASSMTGGGSPLHF
TRBJ1-4,.,.,TRBV4-3,TGCGCCAGCAGCCAAGTGTCCGGGGAAAAACTGTTTTTT,CASSQVSGEKLFF
TRBJ1-1,.,.,TRBV4-3,TGCGCCAGCAGCCAAGCCCTAACTCCTGAAGCTTTCTTT,CASSQALTPEAFF
TRBJ1-1,once,TRBD1,TRBV7-3,TGTGCCAGCAGCCCAGGGACAGGCTTGAACACTGAAGCTTTCTTT,CASSPGTGLNTEAFF
TRBJ1-1,.,TRBD1,TRBV4-3,TGCGCCAGCAGCCAAGGAGTAGGGACAGGGGGCATTGAAGCTTTCTTT,CASSQGVGTGGIEAFF
TRBJ1-6,few,TRBD1,TRBV6-4,TGTGCCAGCAGCCCCGGGACAGGGGAAAATTCACCCCTCCACTTT,CASSPGTGENSPLHF
TRBJ2-5,.,TRBD1,TRBV4-1,TGCGCCAGCAGCCAGACGGACAGGTGGTCGGAGACCCAGTACTTC,CASSQTDRWSETQYF
TRBJ1-2,.,.,TRBV9,TGTGCCAGCAGCGTAGGGGGGACTAGCAGCTATGGCTACACCTTC,CASSVGGTSSYGYTF
TRBJ2-7,.,.,TRBV9,TGTGCCAGCAGCGGGACCGGGACAAGCGACGAGCAGTACTTC,CASSGTGTSDEQYF
TRBJ1-1,.,.,TRBV5-4,TGTGCCAGCGGGGGGGTAGGGAGTGACACTGAAGCTTTCTTT,CASGGVGSDTEAFF
TRBJ1-5,.,TRBD1,TRBV27,TGTGCCAGCAGTTTAGTAGGACAGGGCCCGTTCCGGCCCCAGCATTTT,CASSLVGQGPFRPQHF
TRBJ1-2,.,.,TRBV29-1,TGCAGCGCCCCAGACGGTCTCGACGAACTAGGGTTTGGCTACACCTTC,CSAPDGLDELGFGYTF
TRBJ1-6,once,TRBD1,TRBV2,TGTGCCAGCAATCCGGGACAGGGAGGCTCCTATAATTCACCCCTCCACTTT,CASNPGQGGSYNSPLHF
TRBJ1-3,.,.,TRBV7-9,TGTGCCAGCAGCCACATAGACTCCTCTGGAAACACCATATATTTT,CASSHIDSSGNTIYF
TRBJ1-2,.,TRBD1,TRBV11-2,TGTGCCAGCAGCCCAACCGGGACAGCCTATGGCTACACCTTC,CASSPTGTAYGYTF
TRBJ2-3,once,.,TRBV7-9,TGTGCCAGCAGGTACGCCGGGGATACGCAGTATTTT,CASRYAGDTQYF
TRBJ1-1,.,.,TRBV4-2,TGTGCCAGCAGCTCGGAGGGGTTAGTGAACACTGAAGCTTTCTTT,CASSSEGLVNTEAFF
TRBJ1-2,once,.,TRBV11-2,TGTGCCAGCAGCTTAGATCGGGTCAGGGCGGTAAAATCCTATGGCTACACCTTC,CASSLDRVRAVKSYGYTF
TRBJ1-2,.,TRBD1,TRBV9,TGTGCCAGCAGCGTAGACGAGGGGGCGCTGGGCTACACCTTC,CASSVDEGALGYTF
TRBJ1-6,.,TRBD1,TRBV4-3,TGCGCCAGCAGCCAAAAACAGGGGGCCTATAATTCACCCCTCCACTTT,CASSQKQGAYNSPLHF
TRBJ2-2,.,TRBD1,TRBV5-4,TGTGCCAGCAGCTTGGCCGGGACAGGTGGTGTGGTCGGGGAGCTGTTTTTT,CASSLAGTGGVVGELFF
TRBJ2-1,.,.,TRBV7-8,TGTGCCAGCACCAAGTGGACAGCAGACAATGAGCAGTTCTTC,CASTKWTADNEQFF
TRBJ2-1,once,.,TRBV7-9,TGTGCCAGCAGCTCGGACAGACGATACAATGAGCAGTTCTTC,CASSSDRRYNEQFF
TRBJ1-6,.,.,TRBV15,TGTGCCACCAGCAGAGACAACTATAATTCACCCCTCCACTTT,CATSRDNYNSPLHF
TRBJ1-2,.,TRBD1,TRBV5-6,TGTGCCAGCAGCACCTACAGGGGGAGGAACTATGGCTACACCTTC,CASSTYRGRNYGYTF
TRBJ2-7,.,.,TRBV27,TGTGCCAGTCTGGGCCGTTCCTACGAGCAGTACTTC,CASLGRSYEQYF
TRBJ2-7,.,TRBD2,TRBV4-2,TGTGCCAGCAGCCAAGGAAATAGCGGGGGCTACGAGCAGTACTTC,CASSQGNSGGYEQYF
TRBJ1-1,.,.,TRBV11-2,TGTGCCAGCAGCTGGTGGGGGCTGGGGGCGCAGGACACTGAAGCTTTCTTT,CASSWWGLGAQDTEAFF
TRBJ2-7,once,.,TRBV4-3,TGCGCCAGCAGCCAAGCTTGGGGGGGCGGCTACGAGCAGTACTTC,CASSQAWGGGYEQYF
TRBJ2-1,.,TRBD2,TRBV9,TGTGCCAGCAGCGTGTCCGGGACTAGCGGACTTGAGCAGTTCTTC,CASSVSGTSGLEQFF
TRBJ2-7,.,TRBD2,TRBV6-6,TGTGCCAGCAGGCTAGCGGGGGCGCCCGCCTACGAGCAGTACTTC,CASRLAGAPAYEQYF
TRBJ2-7,.,.,TRBV7-8,TGTGCCAGCAGCTTATCGGTTGCGAGTGAGCAGTACTTC,CASSLSVASEQYF
TRBJ1-1,.,.,TRBV2,TGTGCCAGCAACGGTAACACTGAAGCTTTCTTT,CASNGNTEAFF
TRBJ2-1,once,.,TRBV4-3,TGCGCCAGCAGCCAAGGTCTCGGGAATGAGCAGTTCTTC,CASSQGLGNEQFF
TRBJ2-2,.,TRBD2,TRBV4-1,TGCGCCAGTGCGGGGGGGACCGGGGAGCTGTTTTTT,CASAGGTGELFF
TRBJ2-2,.,.,TRBV27,TGTGCCAGCAGCGAGGGACAGAACACCGGGGAGCTGTTTTTT,CASSEGQNTGELFF
TRBJ1-4,.,.,TRBV14,TGTGCCAGCAGCCAAGAAAGGCAGGAATTCGAAAAACTGTTTTTT,CASSQERQEFEKLFF
TRBJ1-3,.,.,TRBV9,TGTGCCAGCAGCGTGGGTGGGACACCGTCCCTTTTAGTCTCTGGAAACACCATATATTTT,CASSVGGTPSLLVSGNTIYF
TRBJ2-7,.,.,TRBV4-3,TGCGCCAGCAGCCAGTATCACGGTCACTACGAGCAGTACTTC,CASSQYHGHYEQYF
TRBJ2-7,.,TRBD2,TRBV9,TGTGCCAGCAGCTCACTACGGGAGGGGGGGTCCTACGAGCAGTACTTC,CASSSLREGGSYEQYF
TRBJ2-1,.,TRBD1,TRBV4-3,TGCGCCAGCAGCCAAGACGGACAGGGCCCTTACAATGAGCAGTTCTTC,CASSQDGQGPYNEQFF
TRBJ1-4,once,TRBD1,TRBV18,TGTGCCAGCTCACTCACAGGGGGCGCAGCTCTTAATGAAAAACTGTTTTTT,CASSLTGGAALNEKLFF